This TCR beta chain was identified during a study of T cell responses to AZD1222 COVID-19 vaccine. As for the study in general: Combined were second doses at about 4 or about 12 weeks.

Study-wide results and limits: Most donors were white British and more were female, and clonal diversity was possibly underestimated. Spike as a whole was targeted by vaccine-associated CD4 TCRs, dominant at 160-218 and 743-854.

The germline V gene encodes CDR1 SGHRS and CDR2 YFSETQ. This CDR3 contains 17 residues. V lost 0 bases and J 2 bases, leaving 18 bases between the germline ends. On this clone: Its antigen is not identified.

Assay: immunoSEQ multiplex PCR; the TCRdb copy retains only in-frame clones and omits some. Among around 140,000 clones listed, roughly 92% were seen once. The sample here was peripheral blood, taken on day 0 of AZD1222 vaccination. The receptor's source is an adult in good health. The chain uses TRBV5-1 and TRBJ2-7; D not resolved. CDR3 region: CASSLGGSTLFTYEQYF. The CDR3 nucleotides are TGCGCCAGCAGCTTGGGGGGTTCGACTCTTTTTACCTACGAGCAGTACTTC.